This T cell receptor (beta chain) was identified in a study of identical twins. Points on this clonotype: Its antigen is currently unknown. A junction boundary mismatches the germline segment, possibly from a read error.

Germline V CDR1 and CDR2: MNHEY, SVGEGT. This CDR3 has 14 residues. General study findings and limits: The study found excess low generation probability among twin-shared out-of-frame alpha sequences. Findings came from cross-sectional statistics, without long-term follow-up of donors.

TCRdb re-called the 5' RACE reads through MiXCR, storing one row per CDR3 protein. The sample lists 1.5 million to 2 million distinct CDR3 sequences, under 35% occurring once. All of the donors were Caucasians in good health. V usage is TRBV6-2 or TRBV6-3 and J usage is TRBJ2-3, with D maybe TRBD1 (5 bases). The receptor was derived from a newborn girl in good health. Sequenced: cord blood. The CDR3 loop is CASSYRGHTGTQYF. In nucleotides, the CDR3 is TGTGCCAGCAGTTATAGGGGCCACACAGGTACGCAGTATTTT.